The 4 T cell receptor beta chains below all came from one sample that was sequenced in a study of T cell repertoires in cytomegalovirus infection. Using its own MiXCR run on the reads, TCRdb lists one record per CDR3 protein. The data hold around 710,000 distinct CDR3 sequences, with almost 30% observed a single time. These receptors are not linked to any known antigen. The sequencing used cultured CD8+ T cells from PBMCs, collected from culture after CMV antigen stimulation. These TCRs come from a human donor in good health (CMV status not recorded). Some clones in this sample may be carry-over from other donors' samples.

The chain carries TRBV20-1 and TRBJ2-3; D may be TRBD2 (6 bases). Germline-derived CDR1 and CDR2 are DFQATT and SNEGSKA (reference sequence). The CDR3 is made up of 15 amino acids. V lost 5 bases to trimming and J lost 2 bases, with 17 bases between them. CDR3 region: CSARPGLQITDTQYF. Written as DNA, the CDR3 is TGCAGTGCTCGGCCGGGACTCCAGATCACAGATACGCAGTATTTT.

This clonotype was observed at least ten times. The J gene is TRBJ2-2, the V gene TRBV6-1; TRBD2 is a possible D gene (5 bases). V shed 7 bases and J shed 0 bases, with 15 bases lying between them. CDR3 length: 16 residues. Germline loops: CDR1 MNHNS, CDR2 SASEGT. CDR3 nucleotide sequence: TGTGCCAGCACCCCCCGGGCTAGCACGAACACCGGGGAGCTGTTTTTT. This codes for CASTPRASTNTGELFF.

The J gene is TRBJ2-1, the V gene TRBV9; 8 positions agree with TRBD2. CDR1 and CDR2 from the germline V gene are SGDLS and YYNGEE. Trimming at V came to 3 bases and at J to 5 bases, leaving 7 bases not matched to a gene. This CDR3 comprises 15 residues. In nucleotides, the CDR3 is TGTGCCAGCAGCGCAGCGGGGGAGACCCACAATGAGCAGTTCTTC. It translates to CASSAAGETHNEQFF.

This clonotype came up many times. CDR3 sequence reads: CASSLLPTTDTQYF. CDR3 DNA: TGTGCCAGCAGTTTACTCCCTACCACAGATACGCAGTATTTT. The chain carries TRBV12-3 or TRBV12-4 and TRBJ2-3; no firm D call. The CDR3 spans 14 residues. Deletions cut 2 bases from V and 2 bases from J, with 8 bases between.